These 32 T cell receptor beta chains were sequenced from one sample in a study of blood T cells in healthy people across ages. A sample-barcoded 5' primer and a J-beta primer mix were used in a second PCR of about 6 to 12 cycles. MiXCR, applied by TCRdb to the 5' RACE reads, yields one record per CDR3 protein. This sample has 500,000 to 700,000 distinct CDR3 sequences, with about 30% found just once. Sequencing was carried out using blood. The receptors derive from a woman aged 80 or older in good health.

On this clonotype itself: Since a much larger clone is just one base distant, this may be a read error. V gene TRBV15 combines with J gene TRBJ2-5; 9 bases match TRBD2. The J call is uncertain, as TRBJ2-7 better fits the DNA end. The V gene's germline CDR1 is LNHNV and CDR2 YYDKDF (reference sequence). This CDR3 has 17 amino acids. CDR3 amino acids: CAASRGRSGGPPYEQYF. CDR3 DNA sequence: TGTGCCGCCAGCAGAGGGAGGAGCGGGGGGCCTCCCTACGAGCAGTACTTC.

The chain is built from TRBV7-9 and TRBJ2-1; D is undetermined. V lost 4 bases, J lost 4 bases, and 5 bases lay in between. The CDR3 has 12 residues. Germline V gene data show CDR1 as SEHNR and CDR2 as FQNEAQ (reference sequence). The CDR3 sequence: CASSWDYNEQFF. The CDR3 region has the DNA TGTGCCAGCAGCTGGGATTACAATGAGCAGTTCTTC. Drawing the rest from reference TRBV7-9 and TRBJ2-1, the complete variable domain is DTGVSQNPRHKITKRGQNVTFRCDPISEHNRLYWYRQTLGQGPEFLTYFQNEAQLEKSRLLSDRFSAERPKGSFSTLEIQRTEQGDSAMYLCASSWDYNEQFFGPGTRLTVL.

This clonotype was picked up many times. This CDR3 reads CASSPSIEQFF. CDR3 nucleotides: TGTGCCAGCAGTCCATCGATTGAGCAGTTCTTC. The rearrangement joins TRBV6-6 to TRBJ2-1; no clear D. Looked up from germline, CDR1 is MNHNY and CDR2 is SVGAGI (reference sequence). Trimming pared 5 bases from V and 9 bases from J, leaving 8 bases between. This CDR3 comprises 11 residues.

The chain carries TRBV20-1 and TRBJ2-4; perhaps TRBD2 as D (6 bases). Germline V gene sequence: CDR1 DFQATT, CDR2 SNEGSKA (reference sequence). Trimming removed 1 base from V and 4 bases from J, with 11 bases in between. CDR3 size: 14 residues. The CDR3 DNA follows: TGCAGTGCTAGAGTGGAGGGGAGAAAAAACATTCAGTACTTC. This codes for CSARVEGRKNIQYF.

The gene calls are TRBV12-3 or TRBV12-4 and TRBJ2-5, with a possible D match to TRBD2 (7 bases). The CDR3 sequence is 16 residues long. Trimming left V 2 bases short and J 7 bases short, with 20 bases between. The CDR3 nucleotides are TGTGCCAGCAGTTTAAGGGATAGGGGGTGGGGGGGGACCCAGTACTTC. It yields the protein CASSLRDRGWGGTQYF.

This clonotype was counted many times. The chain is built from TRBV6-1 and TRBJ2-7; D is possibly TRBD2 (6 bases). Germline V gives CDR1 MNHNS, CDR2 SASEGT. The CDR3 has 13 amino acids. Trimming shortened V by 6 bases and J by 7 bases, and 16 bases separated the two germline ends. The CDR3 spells CASRLRYAGEQYF. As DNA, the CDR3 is TGTGCCAGCAGATTAAGGTACGCGGGGGAGCAGTACTTC.

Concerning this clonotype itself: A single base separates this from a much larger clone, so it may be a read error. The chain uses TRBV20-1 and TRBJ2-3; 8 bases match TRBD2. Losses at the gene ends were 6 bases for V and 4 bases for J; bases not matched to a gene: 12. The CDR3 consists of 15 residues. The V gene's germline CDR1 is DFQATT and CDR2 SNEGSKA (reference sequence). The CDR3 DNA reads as TGCAGTGCATCCATCGGGGGGGTTGGCGCAGATACGCAGTATTTT. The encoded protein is CSASIGGVGADTQYF.

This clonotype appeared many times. CDR3 region: CASSPRTGSGQETQYF. CDR3 bases: TGTGCCAGCTCACCACGGACAGGGTCAGGGCAAGAGACCCAGTACTTC. The chain uses TRBV18 and TRBJ2-5; the match to TRBD1 covers 8 bases. CDR3 size: 16 residues. Per germline, CDR1 KGHSH and CDR2 LQKENI. V lost 1 base and J lost 2; bases outside the gene matches: 6.

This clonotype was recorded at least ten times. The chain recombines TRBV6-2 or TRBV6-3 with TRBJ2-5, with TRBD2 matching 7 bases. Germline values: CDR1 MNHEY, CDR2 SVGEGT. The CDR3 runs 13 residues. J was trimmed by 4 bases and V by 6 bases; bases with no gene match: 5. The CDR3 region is CASRPSGGETQYF. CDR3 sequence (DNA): TGTGCCAGCAGGCCGTCGGGGGGAGAGACCCAGTACTTC.

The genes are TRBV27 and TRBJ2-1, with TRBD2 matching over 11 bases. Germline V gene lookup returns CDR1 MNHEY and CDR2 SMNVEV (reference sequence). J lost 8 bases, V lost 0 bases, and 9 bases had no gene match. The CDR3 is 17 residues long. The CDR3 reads CASSLSLAGGLKDEQFF. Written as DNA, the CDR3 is TGTGCCAGCAGTTTATCGTTAGCGGGGGGGCTTAAGGATGAGCAGTTCTTC.

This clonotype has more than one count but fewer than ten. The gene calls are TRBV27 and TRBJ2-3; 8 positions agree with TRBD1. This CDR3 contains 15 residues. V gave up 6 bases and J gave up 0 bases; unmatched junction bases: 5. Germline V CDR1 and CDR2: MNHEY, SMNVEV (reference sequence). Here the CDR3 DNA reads TGTGCCAGCAGAGGGGACAGGAGTAGCACAGATACGCAGTATTTT. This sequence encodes CASRGDRSSTDTQYF.

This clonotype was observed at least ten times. DNA of the CDR3: TGTGCCAGCAGTAAAACGGGACTAGTGGTCTACAATGAGCAGTTCTTC. As protein: CASSKTGLVVYNEQFF. The rearrangement joins TRBV6-2 or TRBV6-3 to TRBJ2-1, with TRBD2 matching 8 bases. Trimming took 5 bases from V and 3 from J; bases not matched to a gene: 9. Germline V gives CDR1 MNHEY, CDR2 SVGEGT. CDR3 length: 16 amino acids.

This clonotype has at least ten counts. CDR3 nucleotide sequence: TGCAGTGCCCGCGACGGGAAGGGCACACAAGATACGCAGTATTTT. It translates to CSARDGKGTQDTQYF. The J gene is TRBJ2-3, the V gene TRBV20-1, with D perhaps matching TRBD2 (5 bases). The germline CDR1 and CDR2 sequences are DFQATT and SNEGSKA (reference sequence). CDR3 length equals 15 residues. V lost 6 bases and J lost 5, with 21 bases in between.

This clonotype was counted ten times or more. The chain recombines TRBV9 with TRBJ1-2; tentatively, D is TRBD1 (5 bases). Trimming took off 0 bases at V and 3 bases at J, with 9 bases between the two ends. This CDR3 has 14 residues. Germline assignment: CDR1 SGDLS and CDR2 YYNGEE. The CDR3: CASSVGQGDYGYTF. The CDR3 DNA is TGTGCCAGCAGCGTAGGTCAAGGGGACTATGGCTACACCTTC.

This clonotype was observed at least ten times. In DNA, the CDR3 is TGTGCCAGCAGCCAAGACCGGGACAGGGGTTCTGGCTCACCCCTCCACTTT. It encodes CASSQDRDRGSGSPLHF. The genes are TRBV3-1 and TRBJ1-6; 10 bases are a match to TRBD1. The V gene's germline CDR1 is LGHDT and CDR2 YNNKEL (reference sequence). The CDR3 has 17 residues. V dropped 0 bases and J dropped 10; count of bases not matched to a gene: 9.

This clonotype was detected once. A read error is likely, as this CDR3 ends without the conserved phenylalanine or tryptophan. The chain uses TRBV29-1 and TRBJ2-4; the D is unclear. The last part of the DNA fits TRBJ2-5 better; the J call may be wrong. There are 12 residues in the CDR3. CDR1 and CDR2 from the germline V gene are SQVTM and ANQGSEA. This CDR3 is CSVVDRAETQYV. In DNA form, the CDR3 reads TGCAGCGTTGTTGATAGGGCGGAGACCCAGTACGTC.

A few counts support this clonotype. The CDR3 region has the DNA TGTGCCAGCAGCTTATTTCACGGGGGGCCCGGGGAGCTGTTTTTT. Translated, it gives CASSLFHGGPGELFF. This chain connects TRBV7-2 to TRBJ2-2; tentatively, D is TRBD2 (7 bases). Germline V gene sequence: CDR1 SGHTA, CDR2 FQGNSA. This CDR3 region has 15 residues. V dropped 2 bases and J dropped 6 bases, with 13 bases sitting between them.

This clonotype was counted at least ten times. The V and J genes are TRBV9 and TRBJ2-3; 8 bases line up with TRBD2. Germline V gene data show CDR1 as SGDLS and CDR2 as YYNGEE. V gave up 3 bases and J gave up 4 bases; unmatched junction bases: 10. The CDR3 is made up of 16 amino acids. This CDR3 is CASSGGAGVRSDTQYF. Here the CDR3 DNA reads TGTGCCAGCAGCGGGGGAGCGGGGGTCCGGTCAGATACGCAGTATTTT.

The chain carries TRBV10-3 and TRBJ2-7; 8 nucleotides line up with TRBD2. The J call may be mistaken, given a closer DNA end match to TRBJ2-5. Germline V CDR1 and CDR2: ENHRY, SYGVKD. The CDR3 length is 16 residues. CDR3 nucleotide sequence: TGTGCCATCAGCGGGCCACGCGGGGGGTTACAAGAGACCCAGTACTTC. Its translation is CAISGPRGGLQETQYF.

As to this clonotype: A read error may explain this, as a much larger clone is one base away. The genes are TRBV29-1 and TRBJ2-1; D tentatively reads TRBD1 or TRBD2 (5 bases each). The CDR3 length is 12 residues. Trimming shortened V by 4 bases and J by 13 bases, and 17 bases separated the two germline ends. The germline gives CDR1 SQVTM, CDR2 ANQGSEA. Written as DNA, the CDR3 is TGCAGCGTTGGAGGGCAGGGAGAGACCCAGTTCTTC. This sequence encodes CSVGGQGETQFF.

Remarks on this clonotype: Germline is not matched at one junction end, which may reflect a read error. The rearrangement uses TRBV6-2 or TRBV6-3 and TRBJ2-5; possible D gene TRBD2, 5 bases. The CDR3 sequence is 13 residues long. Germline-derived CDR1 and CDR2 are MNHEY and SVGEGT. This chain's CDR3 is CASSPDFGEAQYF. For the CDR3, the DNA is TGTGCCAGCAGCCCGGACTTTGGAGAGGCCCAGTACTTC.

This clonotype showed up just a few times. The CDR3 nucleotides are TGCGCCAGCAGCCCAGGTGGGGGACTCTATAATTCACCCCTCCACTTT. It codes for CASSPGGGLYNSPLHF. The chain links TRBV4-3 to TRBJ1-6; tentatively, D is TRBD1 (5 bases). V lost 4 bases and J 3 bases, leaving 13 bases between the germline ends. The CDR3 spans 16 residues. Germline V CDR1 and CDR2: LGHNA, YSLEER.

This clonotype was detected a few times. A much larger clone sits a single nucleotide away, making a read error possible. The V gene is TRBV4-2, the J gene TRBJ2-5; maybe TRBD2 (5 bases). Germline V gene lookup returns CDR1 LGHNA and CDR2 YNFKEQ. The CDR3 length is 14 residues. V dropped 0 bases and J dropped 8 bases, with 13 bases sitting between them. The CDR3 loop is CASSQDRGSRTQYF. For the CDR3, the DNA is TGTGCCAGCAGCCAAGATCGGGGTAGTCGCACCCAGTACTTC.

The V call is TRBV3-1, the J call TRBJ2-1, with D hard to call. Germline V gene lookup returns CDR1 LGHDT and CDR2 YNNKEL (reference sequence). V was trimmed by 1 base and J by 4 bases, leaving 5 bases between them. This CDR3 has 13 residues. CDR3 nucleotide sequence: TGTGCCAGCAGCCAAGCAGATTACAATGAGCAGTTCTTC. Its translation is CASSQADYNEQFF.

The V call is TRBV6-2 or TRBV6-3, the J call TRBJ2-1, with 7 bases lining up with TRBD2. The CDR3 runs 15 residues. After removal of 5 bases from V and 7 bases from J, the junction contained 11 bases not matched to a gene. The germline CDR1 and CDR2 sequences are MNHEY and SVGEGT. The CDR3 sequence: CASSQTLAASNEQFF. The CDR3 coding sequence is TGTGCCAGCAGTCAGACTCTAGCGGCAAGTAATGAGCAGTTCTTC.

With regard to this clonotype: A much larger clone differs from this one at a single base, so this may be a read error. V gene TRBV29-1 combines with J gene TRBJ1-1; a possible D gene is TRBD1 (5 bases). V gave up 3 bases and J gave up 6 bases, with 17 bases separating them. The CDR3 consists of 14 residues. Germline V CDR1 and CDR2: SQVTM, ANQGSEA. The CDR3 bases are TGCAGCGTTGAGGTCGAGGGGAGGGACGCTGAAGCTTTCTTT. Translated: CSVEVEGRDAEAFF.

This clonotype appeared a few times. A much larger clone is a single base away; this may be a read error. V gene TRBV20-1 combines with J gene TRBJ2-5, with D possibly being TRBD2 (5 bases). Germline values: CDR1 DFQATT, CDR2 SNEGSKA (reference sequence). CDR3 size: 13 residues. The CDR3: CSPSPGCQETQYF. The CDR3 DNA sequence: TGCAGCCCCTCACCGGGATGCCAAGAGACCCAGTACTTC.

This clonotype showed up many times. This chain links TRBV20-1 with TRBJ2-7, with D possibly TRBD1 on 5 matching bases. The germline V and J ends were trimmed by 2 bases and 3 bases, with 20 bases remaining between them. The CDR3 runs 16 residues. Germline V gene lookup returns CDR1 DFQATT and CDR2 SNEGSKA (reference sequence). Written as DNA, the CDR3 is TGCAGTGCTAGAACCCCCCGGGCAGGGAAAAGCTACGAGCAGTACTTC. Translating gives CSARTPRAGKSYEQYF.

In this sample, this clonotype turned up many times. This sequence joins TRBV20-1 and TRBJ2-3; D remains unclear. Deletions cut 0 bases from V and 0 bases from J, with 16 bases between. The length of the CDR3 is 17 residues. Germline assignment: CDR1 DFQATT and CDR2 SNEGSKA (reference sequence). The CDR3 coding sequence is TGCAGTGCTAGAGATCCAATGGGCAGGTTGAGCACAGATACGCAGTATTTT. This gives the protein CSARDPMGRLSTDTQYF.

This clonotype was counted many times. The CDR3 DNA sequence: TGCAGTGCTAGACCCATGGGGCAGGGTCAAGCTAACTATGGCTACACCTTC. It translates to CSARPMGQGQANYGYTF. V is TRBV20-1 and J is TRBJ1-2; TRBD1 is a possible D gene (5 bases). The V gene's germline CDR1 is DFQATT and CDR2 SNEGSKA (reference sequence). This CDR3 is 17 amino acids long. The V end was cut by 2 bases, the J end by 0 bases, with 19 bases between.

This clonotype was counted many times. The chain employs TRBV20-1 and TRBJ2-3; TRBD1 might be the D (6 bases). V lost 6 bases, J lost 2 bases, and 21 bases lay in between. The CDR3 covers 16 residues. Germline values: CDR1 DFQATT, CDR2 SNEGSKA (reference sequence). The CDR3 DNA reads TGCAGTGCCAGACAGGAGCCCTCTTGGCTCACAGATACGCAGTATTTT. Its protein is CSARQEPSWLTDTQYF.

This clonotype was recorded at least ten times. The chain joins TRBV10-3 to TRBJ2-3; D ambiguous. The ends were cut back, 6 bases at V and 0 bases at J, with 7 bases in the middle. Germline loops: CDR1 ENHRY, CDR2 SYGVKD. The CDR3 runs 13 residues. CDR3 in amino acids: CAIRSSSTDTQYF. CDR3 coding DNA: TGTGCCATCAGGTCCTCTAGCACAGATACGCAGTATTTT.